A selection of T cell receptor beta chains follows, all from one sample in a study of post-analysis software for immune sequencing data. TCRdb reanalysed the PCR reads using MiXCR and keeps one entry per CDR3 protein. The sample holds more than 450,000 distinct CDR3 sequences, around 44% seen once. The sequenced sample was blood. The source is a girl between 5 and 17 years old with multiple sclerosis. Each CDR3 is given with its conserved first and last residue. Fields, in order: J gene, clone size, D gene, V gene, CDR3 protein, CDR3 DNA. The D gene is left open where the match is weak. The size entry is marked missing in some rows and otherwise reads once, few, many or a size class.

J: TRBJ2-7; size: few; D: TRBD1; V: TRBV20-1; CDR3: CSARDRDSALSYEQYF; DNA: TGCAGTGCTAGAGATAGGGACAGCGCTCTCTCCTACGAGCAGTACTTC
J: TRBJ2-7; size: NA; D: TRBD2; V: TRBV7-2; CDR3: CASSLSDTSGAYEQYF; DNA: TGTGCCAGCAGCTTAAGCGATACTAGCGGTGCCTACGAGCAGTACTTC
J: TRBJ2-1; size: NA; D: TRBD2; V: TRBV20-1; CDR3: CSARDLLLAGGPNEQFF; DNA: TGCAGTGCTAGAGATCTCTTACTAGCGGGGGGGCCCAATGAGCAGTTCTTC
J: TRBJ2-1; size: NA; D: NA; V: TRBV27; CDR3: CASSWVPDNEQFF; DNA: TGTGCCAGCAGTTGGGTCCCGGACAATGAGCAGTTCTTC
J: TRBJ2-1; size: NA; D: NA; V: TRBV3-1; CDR3: CASSPQGGGEQFF; DNA: TGTGCCAGCAGCCCTCAGGGGGGTGGTGAGCAGTTCTTC
J: TRBJ1-2; size: NA; D: NA; V: TRBV4-1; CDR3: CASSQVGSDYGYTF; DNA: TGCGCCAGCAGCCAAGTGGGATCAGACTATGGCTACACCTTC
J: TRBJ2-3; size: NA; D: TRBD2; V: TRBV4-1; CDR3: CASSQEEAGLAIDTQYF; DNA: TGCGCCAGCAGCCAAGAAGAGGCGGGACTAGCGATAGATACGCAGTATTTT
J: TRBJ2-2; size: NA; D: TRBD1; V: TRBV20-1; CDR3: CSAEDRGNTGELFF; DNA: TGCAGTGCAGAGGACAGGGGAAACACCGGGGAGCTGTTTTTT
J: TRBJ1-2; size: NA; D: TRBD1; V: TRBV29-1; CDR3: CSASDRGKSGYTF; DNA: TGCAGCGCCTCGGACAGGGGGAAGAGCGGCTACACCTTC
J: TRBJ2-7; size: few; D: TRBD1; V: TRBV9; CDR3: CASSAGQDSYEQYF; DNA: TGTGCCAGCAGCGCGGGACAGGATTCCTACGAGCAGTACTTC
J: TRBJ2-7; size: NA; D: TRBD2; V: TRBV12-3/TRBV12-4; CDR3: CASSRGLASYEQYF; DNA: TGTGCCAGCAGCCGGGGACTAGCGTCCTACGAGCAGTACTTC
J: TRBJ1-1; size: NA; D: TRBD1; V: TRBV12-3/TRBV12-4; CDR3: CASSPTDRGLEAFF; DNA: TGTGCCAGCAGTCCAACTGACAGGGGGCTTGAAGCTTTCTTT
J: TRBJ1-1; size: few; D: NA; V: TRBV4-1; CDR3: CASSQKLNTEAFF; DNA: TGCGCCAGCAGCCAAAAGTTGAACACTGAAGCTTTCTTT
J: TRBJ2-3; size: once; D: NA; V: TRBV7-6; CDR3: CASSHLTGTSTDTQYF; DNA: TGTGCCAGCAGCCACCTGACTGGTACTAGCACAGATACGCAGTATTTT
J: TRBJ2-5; size: NA; D: TRBD2; V: TRBV29-1; CDR3: CSVVVAGGGEQYF; DNA: TGCAGCGTTGTCGTGGCGGGAGGGGGGGAGCAGTACTTC
J: TRBJ2-7; size: NA; D: TRBD1; V: TRBV3-1; CDR3: CASSQGTGPPTYEQYF; DNA: TGTGCCAGCAGCCAGGGGACAGGGCCTCCCACCTACGAGCAGTACTTC
J: TRBJ2-5; size: NA; D: NA; V: TRBV12-3/TRBV12-4; CDR3: CASSTVGKETQYF; DNA: TGTGCCAGCAGTACAGTAGGGAAAGAGACCCAGTACTTC